The clone carrying this T cell receptor (beta chain) has at least ten counts. This sample stems from a study of T-cell reconstitution after alpha-beta-depleted transplantation in children. With V trimmed by 6 bases and J by 3 bases, 8 bases remained unmatched. Germline lookup yields CDR1 MNHEY and CDR2 SVGAGI. The CDR3 has 15 residues. Unique molecular identifiers were used to barcode this TCRbeta library. Using its own MiXCR run on the PCR reads, TCRdb lists one record per CDR3 protein. The sample carries 500,000 to 650,000 distinct CDR3 sequences, 10% to 15% recorded once. Specimen: PBMCs, mostly from graft donor cells, collected 360 days after TCRalphabeta/CD19-depleted stem cell transplant. The genes are TRBV6-5 and TRBJ1-3; TRBD1 matches 7 bases. The clonotype originates from a male patient younger than 18 who had a stem cell transplant for acute myeloid leukemia, so the T cells may come from the graft donor. This chain's CDR3 is CASRTTGSYGNTIYF. The CDR3 DNA is TGTGCCAGCAGGACGACAGGGTCCTATGGAAACACCATATATTTT.